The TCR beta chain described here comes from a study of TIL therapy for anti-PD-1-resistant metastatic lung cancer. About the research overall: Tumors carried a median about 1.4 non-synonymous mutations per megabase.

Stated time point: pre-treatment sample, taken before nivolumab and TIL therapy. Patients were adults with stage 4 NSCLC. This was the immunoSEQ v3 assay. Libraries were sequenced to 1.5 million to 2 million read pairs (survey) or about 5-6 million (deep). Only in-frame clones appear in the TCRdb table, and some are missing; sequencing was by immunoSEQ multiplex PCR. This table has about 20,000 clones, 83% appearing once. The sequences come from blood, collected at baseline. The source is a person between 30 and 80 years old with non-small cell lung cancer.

CDR3 in amino acids: CASSYPYDRDNQPQHF. For the CDR3, the DNA is TGCGCCAGCAGCTATCCTTATGACAGGGACAATCAGCCCCAGCATTTT. This sequence joins TRBV5-1 and TRBJ1-5, with 7 bases aligning to TRBD1. The J segment lost 3 bases and the V segment lost 3 bases, leaving 9 bases of the junction unmatched. Germline values: CDR1 SGHRS, CDR2 YFSETQ. The CDR3 runs 16 residues.